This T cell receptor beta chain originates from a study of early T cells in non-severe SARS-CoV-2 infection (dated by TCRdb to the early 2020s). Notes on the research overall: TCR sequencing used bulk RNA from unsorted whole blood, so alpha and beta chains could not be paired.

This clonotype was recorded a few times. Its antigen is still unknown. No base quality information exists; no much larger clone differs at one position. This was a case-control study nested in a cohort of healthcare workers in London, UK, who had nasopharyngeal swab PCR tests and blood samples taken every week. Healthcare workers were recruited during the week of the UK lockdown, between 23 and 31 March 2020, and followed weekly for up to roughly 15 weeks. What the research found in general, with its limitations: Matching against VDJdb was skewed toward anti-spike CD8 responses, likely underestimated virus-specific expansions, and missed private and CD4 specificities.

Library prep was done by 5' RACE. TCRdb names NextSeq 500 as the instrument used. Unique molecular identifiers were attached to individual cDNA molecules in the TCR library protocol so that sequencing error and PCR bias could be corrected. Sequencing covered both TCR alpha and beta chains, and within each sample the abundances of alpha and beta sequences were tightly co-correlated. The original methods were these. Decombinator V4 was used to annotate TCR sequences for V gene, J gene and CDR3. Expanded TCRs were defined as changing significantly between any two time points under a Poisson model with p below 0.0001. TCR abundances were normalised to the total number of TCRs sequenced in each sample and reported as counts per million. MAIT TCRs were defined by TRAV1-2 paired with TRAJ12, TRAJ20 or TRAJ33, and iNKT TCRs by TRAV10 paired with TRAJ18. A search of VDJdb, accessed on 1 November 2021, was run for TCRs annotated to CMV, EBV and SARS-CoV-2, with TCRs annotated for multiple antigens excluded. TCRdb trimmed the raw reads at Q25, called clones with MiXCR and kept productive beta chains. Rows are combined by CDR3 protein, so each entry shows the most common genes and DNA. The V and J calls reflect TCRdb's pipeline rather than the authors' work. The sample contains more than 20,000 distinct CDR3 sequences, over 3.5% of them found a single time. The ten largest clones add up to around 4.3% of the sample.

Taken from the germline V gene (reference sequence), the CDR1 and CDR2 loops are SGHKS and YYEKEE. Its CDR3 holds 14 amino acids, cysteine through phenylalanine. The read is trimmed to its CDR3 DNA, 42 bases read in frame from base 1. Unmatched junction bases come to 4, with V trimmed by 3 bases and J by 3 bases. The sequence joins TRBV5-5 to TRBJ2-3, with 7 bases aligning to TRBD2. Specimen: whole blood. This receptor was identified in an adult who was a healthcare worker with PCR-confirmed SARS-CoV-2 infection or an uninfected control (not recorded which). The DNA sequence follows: TGTGCCAGCAGCTGGGAGCGGGGAACAGATACGCAGTATTTT. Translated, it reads CASSWERGTDTQYF.